This TCR beta chain derives from a study of T cell responses to AZD1222 COVID-19 vaccine (dated by TCRdb to the early 2020s). Context from the whole study: Because spike-specific TCR depth and breadth did not differ between the two schedules, AZD1222 recipients who got a second dose at roughly 4 weeks were pooled with those who got a second dose at roughly 12 weeks. TCR sequencing covered fewer than 250 trial participants: nearly 210 given two doses of AZD1222 and approximately 25 given two doses of MenACWY control vaccine. Trial participants were enrolled by age into 18-55, 56-69 and 70-plus year subgroups, with around 150, 28 and 57 TCR-sequenced participants respectively. Broad study findings and their caveats: The vaccine-associated CD4 TCRs covered the entire spike protein, and the dominant responses fell in regions 160-218 and 743-854. Reportedly, close to half of the unique spike-specific TCRs recognized epitopes lying outside the regions that are mutated in the B.1.351 and B.1.1.7 variants. A significant rise in spike-specific TCR breadth and depth was observed after two AZD1222 doses relative to day 0 and relative to MenACWY recipients. In the small 56-69-year group, the increase in depth fell short of significance, most likely because of low power. No day 14 peak-response samples were available, so repertoires were characterized only after the peak T cell response. Most participants were white British and females outnumbered males, and the authors suggested that clonal diversity may have been underestimated. Only five to seven AZD1222 recipients were SARS-CoV-2 seropositive at baseline, limiting conclusions about previously exposed vaccinees.

In light of the paper, this sample's time point label describes: baseline before first vaccination. Vaccinee samples came from UK trials COV001 and COV002, including a single-blind randomized controlled phase 2/3 trial of AZD1222 (ChAdOx1 nCoV-19) in healthy adults. For TCRbeta chain sequencing, PBMC samples were collected from trial participants at day 0 and at day 28 after the second dose. The CDR3 regions of human TCRbeta chains were analyzed by immunosequencing. The source study handled its data this way. TCRs in the repertoires were compared against a reference library of SARS-CoV-2-specific TCRs that had been generated with the MIRA antigen-specificity platform. Breadth meant the fraction of unique TCRs that were SARS-CoV-2-associated, whereas depth meant the fraction of total T cells that were SARS-CoV-2-associated. Using the MIRA data, each spike-specific TCR was mapped to the spike region that the TCR reacts to and placed in a CD4 or CD8 class. Log10-transformed breadth and depth values were compared by one-way ANOVA with Sidak's multiple comparisons tests. In its TCRdb copy, this immuneACCESS table keeps in-frame sequences only and misses some clones. Where compared with another copy, unresolved V genes explain less than half of these, and the others have no known cause. That table supplies the V and J calls and clone size; D and trimming were determined from the DNA. The sample table shows 150,000 to 200,000 clones, and 85% to 90% are seen once. In total, the top ten clones hold approximately 7.2% of the sample.

This clone was counted once. Its binding antigen is unknown. Qualities for individual bases were not recorded, and no much larger clone is one base off. The sequence was collected from an adult in good health. Sample: peripheral blood, taken on day 0 of AZD1222 vaccination.

The nucleotide sequence is given as TGTGCCAGCAGCTTTCGGCCGAACACTGAAGCTTTCTTT. Protein translation: CASSFRPNTEAFF. This chain is built from TRBV7-3 and TRBJ1-1; the D segment cannot be called with confidence. V is pared back by 3 bases and J by 1 base, with 6 bases lying between the germline termini. Sequences SGHTA (CDR1) and FQGTGA (CDR2) are obtained from the germline V gene. The CDR3 numbers 13 residues from cysteine through phenylalanine. Of all the DNA, just the CDR3 is kept, 39 bases in frame from base 1.